This paragraph covers one T cell receptor beta chain sequence. Germline V gives CDR1 SGHNT, CDR2 YYREEE (reference sequence). The CDR3 has 14 residues. The V end lost 2 bases, the J end lost 0 bases, and 8 bases lay between the germline ends. This sample was included in a study of blood T cell repertoires in COVID-19. Overall study: T cells, B-cell-depleted T cells, or PBMCs provided the cDNA or gDNA that served as material.

Data came from immunoSEQ multiplex PCR; TCRdb stores just in-frame clones and leaves some out. The sample has approximately 72,000 clones; around 86% are singletons. The TCR was taken from a woman aged 55-69 years with acute or convalescent COVID-19. The V and J genes are TRBV5-4 and TRBJ1-2; maybe TRBD1 (6 bases). The source material was peripheral blood. The CDR3, as DNA: TGTGCCAGCAGCTTACAGGGAGCTAACTATGGCTACACCTTC. As protein: CASSLQGANYGYTF.